The next 4 T cell receptor beta chains were all read from a single sample in a study of shared clonotypes between healthy human individuals. TCRdb's copy holds only in-frame clones and misses some; the assay was immunoSEQ multiplex PCR. The sample contains around 1,100,000 clones, roughly 80% of which appear only once. The sequencing input was memory CD4+ T cells from PBMCs. Subset: CD45RA-negative fraction. These receptors were taken from a man between 18 and 29 years old in good health. Some clones in this sample may be carry-over from other donors' samples.

This clone was detected once. This chain uses TRBV11-2 with TRBJ1-1; 7 nucleotides match TRBD1. This CDR3 comprises 14 residues. Trimming cost V 4 bases and J 5 bases; bases outside gene matches: 7. CDR1 and CDR2 (germline): SGHAT, FQNNGV. The CDR3 sequence is CASSSLGGQTEAFF. CDR3 in DNA: TGTGCCAGCAGCTCCCTGGGGGGACAGACTGAAGCTTTCTTT. The variable domain in full, with the rest retrieved from reference TRBV11-2 and TRBJ1-1, is EAGVAQSPRYKIIEKRQSVAFWCNPISGHATLYWYQQILGQGPKLLIQFQNNGVVDDSQLPKDRFSAERLKGVDSTLKIQPAKLEDSAVYLCASSSLGGQTEAFFGQGTRLTVV.

This chain uses TRBV15 with TRBJ2-1, with 7 positions matching TRBD1. Losses at the gene ends were 1 base for V and 4 bases for J; bases not matched to a gene: 4. Per the germline V gene, CDR1 is LNHNV and CDR2 is YYDKDF (reference sequence). This CDR3 is 15 amino acids long. The CDR3 DNA sequence: TGTGCCACCAGCAGAGGGGGGACAGTGTACAATGAGCAGTTCTTC. Its translation: CATSRGGTVYNEQFF. The whole variable domain, filled in from reference TRBV15 and TRBJ2-1, reads DAMVIQNPRYQVTQFGKPVTLSCSQTLNHNVMYWYQQKSSQAPKLLFHYYDKDFNNEADTPDNFQSRRPNTSFCFLDIRSPGLGDTAMYLCATSRGGTVYNEQFFGPGTRLTVL.

The chain couples TRBV6-6 to TRBJ1-1; D not resolved. The CDR3 loop spans 15 amino acids. V was clipped by 8 bases and J by 1 base, with 17 bases between them. Germline V gene data show CDR1 as MNHNY and CDR2 as SVGAGI (reference sequence). CDR3 protein: CASWRGMNWNTEAFF. As DNA, the CDR3 is TGTGCCAGCTGGAGAGGAATGAACTGGAACACTGAAGCTTTCTTT.

The chain is built from TRBV5-6 and TRBJ2-7, with 7 bases matching TRBD1. J was trimmed by 5 bases and V by 4 bases; bases with no gene match: 9. CDR3 length: 14 residues. Germline V gene data show CDR1 as SGHDT and CDR2 as YYEEEE. This CDR3 reads CASSTSTGHNEQYF. Here the CDR3 DNA reads TGTGCCAGCAGCACTTCGACAGGGCATAACGAGCAGTACTTC.